This TCR beta chain was recorded in a study of early T cells in non-severe SARS-CoV-2 infection. TCRdb re-called the 5' RACE reads with MiXCR, one entry per CDR3 protein. The sample carries just over 80,000 distinct CDR3 sequences, roughly 13% recorded once. The ends were cut back, 8 bases at V and 6 bases at J, with 15 bases in the middle. The CDR3 runs 13 residues. Germline V gene lookup returns CDR1 SGHTA and CDR2 FQGNSA. This clonotype showed up just a few times. This receptor was obtained from an adult who was a healthcare worker with PCR-confirmed SARS-CoV-2 infection or an uninfected control (not recorded which). The chain recombines TRBV7-2 with TRBJ2-3; D call uncertain. The sequenced sample consisted of whole blood. DNA of the CDR3: TGTGCCAGCCACCAGGACCGGGCGGATACGCAGTATTTT. Translating gives CASHQDRADTQYF.